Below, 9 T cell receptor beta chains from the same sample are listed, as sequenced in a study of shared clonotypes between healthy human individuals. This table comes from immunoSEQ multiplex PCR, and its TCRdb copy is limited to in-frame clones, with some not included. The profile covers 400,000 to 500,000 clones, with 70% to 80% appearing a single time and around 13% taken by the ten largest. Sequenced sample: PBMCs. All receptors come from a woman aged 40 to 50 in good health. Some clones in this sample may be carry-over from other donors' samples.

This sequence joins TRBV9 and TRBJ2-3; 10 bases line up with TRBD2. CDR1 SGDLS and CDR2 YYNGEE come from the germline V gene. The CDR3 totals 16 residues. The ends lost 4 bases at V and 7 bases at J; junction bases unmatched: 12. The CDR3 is CASSSDWASGRNTQYF. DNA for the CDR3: TGTGCCAGCAGCTCCGATTGGGCTAGCGGGAGAAATACGCAGTATTTT.

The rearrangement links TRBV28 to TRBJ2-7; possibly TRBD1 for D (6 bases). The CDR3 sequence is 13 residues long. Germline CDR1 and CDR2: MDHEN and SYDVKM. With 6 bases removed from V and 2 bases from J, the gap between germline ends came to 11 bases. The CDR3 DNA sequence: TGTGCCAGCAGCCCACAGGGACCCTACGAGCAGTACTTC. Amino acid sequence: CASSPQGPYEQYF.

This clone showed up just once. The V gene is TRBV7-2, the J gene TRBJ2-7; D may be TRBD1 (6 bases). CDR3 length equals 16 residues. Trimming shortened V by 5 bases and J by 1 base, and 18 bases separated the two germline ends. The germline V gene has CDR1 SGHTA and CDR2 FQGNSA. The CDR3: CASSPSRTVGSYEQYF. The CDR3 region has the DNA TGTGCCAGCAGCCCGTCGCGGACAGTCGGATCCTACGAGCAGTACTTC.

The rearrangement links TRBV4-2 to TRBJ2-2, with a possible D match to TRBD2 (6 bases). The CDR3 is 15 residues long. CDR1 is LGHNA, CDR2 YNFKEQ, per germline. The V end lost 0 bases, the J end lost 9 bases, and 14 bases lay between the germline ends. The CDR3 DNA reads TGTGCCAGCAGCCAAGATCCAATCAGCGGGCGGGAGCTGTTTTTT. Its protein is CASSQDPISGRELFF.

CDR3 sequence reads: CAWKANGKRSSYNEQFF. For the CDR3, the DNA is TGTGCCTGGAAGGCTAACGGGAAGCGTAGCTCCTACAATGAGCAGTTCTTC. The gene calls are TRBV30 and TRBJ2-1; weak D call: TRBD2 (5 bases). Germline CDR1 reads GTSNPN; CDR2 reads SVGIG (reference sequence). The CDR3 extends over 17 amino acids. V lost 4 bases to trimming and J lost 0 bases, with 19 bases between them.

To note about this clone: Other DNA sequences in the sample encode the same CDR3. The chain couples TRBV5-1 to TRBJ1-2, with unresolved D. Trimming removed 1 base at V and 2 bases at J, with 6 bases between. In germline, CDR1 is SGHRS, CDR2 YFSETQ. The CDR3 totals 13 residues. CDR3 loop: CASSLRENYGYTF. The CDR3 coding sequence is TGCGCCAGCAGCTTGAGAGAGAACTATGGCTACACCTTC.

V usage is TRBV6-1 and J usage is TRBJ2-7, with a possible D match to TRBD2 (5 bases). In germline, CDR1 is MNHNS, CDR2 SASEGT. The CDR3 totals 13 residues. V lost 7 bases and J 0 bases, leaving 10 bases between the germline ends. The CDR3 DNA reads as TGTGCCAGCAAGACGGGAAACTCCTACGAGCAGTACTTC. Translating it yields CASKTGNSYEQYF.

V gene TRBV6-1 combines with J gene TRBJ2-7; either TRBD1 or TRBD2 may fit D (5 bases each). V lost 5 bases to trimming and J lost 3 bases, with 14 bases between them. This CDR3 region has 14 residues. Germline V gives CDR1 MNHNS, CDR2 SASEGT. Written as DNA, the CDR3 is TGTGCCAGCAGTACCTCCGGGACCCTCTACGAGCAGTACTTC. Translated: CASSTSGTLYEQYF.

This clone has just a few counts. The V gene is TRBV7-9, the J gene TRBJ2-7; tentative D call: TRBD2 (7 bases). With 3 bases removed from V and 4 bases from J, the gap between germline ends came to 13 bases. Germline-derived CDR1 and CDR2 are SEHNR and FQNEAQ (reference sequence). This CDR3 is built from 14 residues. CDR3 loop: CASSFGGGSYEQYF. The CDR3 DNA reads TGTGCCAGCAGCTTCGGCGGGGGCTCTTACGAGCAGTACTTC.